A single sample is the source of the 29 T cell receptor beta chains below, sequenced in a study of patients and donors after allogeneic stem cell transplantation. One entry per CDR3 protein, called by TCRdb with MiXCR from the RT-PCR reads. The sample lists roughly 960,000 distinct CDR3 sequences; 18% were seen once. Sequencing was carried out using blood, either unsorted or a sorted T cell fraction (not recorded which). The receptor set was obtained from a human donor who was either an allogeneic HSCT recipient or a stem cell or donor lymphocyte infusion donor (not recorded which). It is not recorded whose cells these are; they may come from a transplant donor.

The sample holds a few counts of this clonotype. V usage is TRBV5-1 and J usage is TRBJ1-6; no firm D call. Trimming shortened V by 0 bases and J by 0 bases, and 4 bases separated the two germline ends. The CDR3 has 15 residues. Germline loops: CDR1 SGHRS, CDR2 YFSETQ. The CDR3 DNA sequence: TGCGCCAGCAGCTTGGACAGCTCCTATAATTCACCCCTCCACTTT. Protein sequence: CASSLDSSYNSPLHF.

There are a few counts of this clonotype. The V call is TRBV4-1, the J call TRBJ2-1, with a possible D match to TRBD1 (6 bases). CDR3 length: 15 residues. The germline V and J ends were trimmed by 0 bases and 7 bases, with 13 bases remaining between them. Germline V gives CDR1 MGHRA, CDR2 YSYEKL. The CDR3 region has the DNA TGCGCCAGCAGCCAAGAGGGTACAGGGCTGAATGAGCAGTTCTTC. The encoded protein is CASSQEGTGLNEQFF.

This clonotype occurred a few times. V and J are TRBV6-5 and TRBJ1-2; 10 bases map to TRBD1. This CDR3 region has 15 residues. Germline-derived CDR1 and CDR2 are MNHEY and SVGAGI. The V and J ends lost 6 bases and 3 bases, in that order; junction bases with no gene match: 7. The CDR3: CASRYRDRGHYGYTF. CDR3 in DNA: TGTGCCAGCAGATACCGGGACAGGGGCCACTATGGCTACACCTTC.

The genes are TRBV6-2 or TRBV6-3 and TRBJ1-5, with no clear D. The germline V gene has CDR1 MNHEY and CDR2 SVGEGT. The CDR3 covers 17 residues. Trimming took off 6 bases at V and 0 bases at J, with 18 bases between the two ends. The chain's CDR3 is CASSPSPTDYSNQPQHF. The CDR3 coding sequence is TGTGCCAGCAGCCCAAGCCCGACGGATTATAGCAATCAGCCCCAGCATTTT.

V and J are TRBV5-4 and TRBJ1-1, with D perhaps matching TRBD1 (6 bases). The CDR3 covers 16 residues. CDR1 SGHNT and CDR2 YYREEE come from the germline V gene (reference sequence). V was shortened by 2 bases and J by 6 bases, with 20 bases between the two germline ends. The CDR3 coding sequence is TGTGCCAGCAGCTTTCAGGGACATACGGTTACGGCTGAAGCTTTCTTT. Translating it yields CASSFQGHTVTAEAFF.

DNA for the CDR3: TGTGCCATAAGCGGGAGTCGATCCGGGGAGCTGTTTTTT. The encoded protein is CAISGSRSGELFF. The genes are TRBV6-1 and TRBJ2-2; 8 bases are shared with TRBD2. This CDR3 has 13 amino acids. The germline V gene has CDR1 MNHNS and CDR2 SASEGT. With 10 bases clipped from V and 6 bases from J, the junction kept 7 bases outside the gene matches.

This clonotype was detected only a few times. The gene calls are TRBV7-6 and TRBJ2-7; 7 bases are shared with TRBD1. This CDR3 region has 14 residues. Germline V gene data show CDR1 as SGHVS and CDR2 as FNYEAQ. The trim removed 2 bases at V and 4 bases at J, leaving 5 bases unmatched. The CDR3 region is CASSLTDRDYEQYF. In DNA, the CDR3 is TGTGCCAGCAGCTTAACCGACAGGGATTACGAGCAGTACTTC.

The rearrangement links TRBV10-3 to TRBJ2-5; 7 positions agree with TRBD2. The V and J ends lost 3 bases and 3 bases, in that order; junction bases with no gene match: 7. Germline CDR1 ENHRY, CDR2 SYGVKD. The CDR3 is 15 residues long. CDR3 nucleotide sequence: TGTGCCATCAGTGACCCCGCTAGCGGTAAAGAGACCCAGTACTTC. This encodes CAISDPASGKETQYF.

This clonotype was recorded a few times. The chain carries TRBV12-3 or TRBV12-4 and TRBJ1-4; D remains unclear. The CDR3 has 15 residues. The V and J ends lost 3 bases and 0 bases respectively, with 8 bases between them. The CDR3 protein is CASSFVAATNEKLFF. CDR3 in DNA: TGTGCCAGCAGTTTTGTCGCTGCAACTAATGAAAAACTGTTTTTT.

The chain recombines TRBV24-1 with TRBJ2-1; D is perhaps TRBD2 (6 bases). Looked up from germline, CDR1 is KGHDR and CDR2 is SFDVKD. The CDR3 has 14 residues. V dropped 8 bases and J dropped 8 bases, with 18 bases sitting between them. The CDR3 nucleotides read TGTGCCACCAAGGATACGGGAGTTGGGGATGAGCAGTTCTTC. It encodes CATKDTGVGDEQFF.

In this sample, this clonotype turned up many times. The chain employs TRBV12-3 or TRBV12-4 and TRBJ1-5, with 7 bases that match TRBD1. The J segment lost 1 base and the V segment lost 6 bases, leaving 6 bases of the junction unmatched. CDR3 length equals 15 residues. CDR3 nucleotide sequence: TGTGCCAGCAGCCGAACAGGGGCCAGCAATCAGCCCCAGCATTTT. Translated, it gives CASSRTGASNQPQHF.

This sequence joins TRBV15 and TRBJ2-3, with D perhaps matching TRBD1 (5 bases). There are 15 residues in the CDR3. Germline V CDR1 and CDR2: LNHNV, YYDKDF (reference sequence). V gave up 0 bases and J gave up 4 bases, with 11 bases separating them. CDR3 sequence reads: CATSRDRVRPDTQYF. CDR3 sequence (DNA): TGTGCCACCAGCAGAGACAGGGTCCGTCCAGATACGCAGTATTTT.

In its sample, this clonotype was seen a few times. For the CDR3, the DNA is TGTGCCAGCAGTTTAGCCCCAGTTCCCTACGAGCAGTACTTC. This translates into CASSLAPVPYEQYF. The chain carries TRBV12-3 or TRBV12-4 and TRBJ2-7; no clear D. This CDR3 region has 14 residues. Trimming removed 0 bases at V and 2 bases at J, with 8 bases between.

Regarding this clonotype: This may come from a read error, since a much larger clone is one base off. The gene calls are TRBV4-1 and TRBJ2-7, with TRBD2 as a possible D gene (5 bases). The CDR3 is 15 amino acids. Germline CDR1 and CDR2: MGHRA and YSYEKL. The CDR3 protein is CASSQVSGSSFEQYF. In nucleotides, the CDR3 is TGCGCCAGCAGCCAAGTAAGTGGGAGTTCCTTCGAGCAGTACTTC.

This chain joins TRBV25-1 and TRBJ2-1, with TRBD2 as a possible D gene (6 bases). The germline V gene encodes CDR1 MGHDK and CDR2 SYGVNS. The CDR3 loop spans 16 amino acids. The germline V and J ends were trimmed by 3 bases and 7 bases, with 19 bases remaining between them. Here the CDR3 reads CASSDPWRGGMNEQFF. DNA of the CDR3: TGTGCCAGCAGTGACCCCTGGAGGGGAGGAATGAATGAGCAGTTCTTC.

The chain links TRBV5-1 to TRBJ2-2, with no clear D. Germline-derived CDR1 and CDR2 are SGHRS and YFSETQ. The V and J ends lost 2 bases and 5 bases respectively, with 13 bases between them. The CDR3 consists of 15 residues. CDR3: CASSFGPEWTGELFF. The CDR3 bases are TGCGCCAGCAGCTTCGGACCGGAATGGACCGGGGAGCTGTTTTTT.

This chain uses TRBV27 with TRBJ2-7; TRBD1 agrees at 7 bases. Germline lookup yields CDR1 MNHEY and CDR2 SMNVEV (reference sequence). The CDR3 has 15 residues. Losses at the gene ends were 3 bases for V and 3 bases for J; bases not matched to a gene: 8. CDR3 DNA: TGTGCCAGCAGTTTCTTAAGGGCAGGGGGCTACGAGCAGTACTTC. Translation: CASSFLRAGGYEQYF.

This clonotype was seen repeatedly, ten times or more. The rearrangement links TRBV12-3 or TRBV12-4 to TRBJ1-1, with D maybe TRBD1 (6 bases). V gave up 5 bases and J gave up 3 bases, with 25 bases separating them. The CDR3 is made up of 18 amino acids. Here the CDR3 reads CASSRRFGETGTHTEAFF. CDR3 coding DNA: TGTGCCAGCAGTCGCCGTTTCGGGGAAACCGGGACACACACTGAAGCTTTCTTT.

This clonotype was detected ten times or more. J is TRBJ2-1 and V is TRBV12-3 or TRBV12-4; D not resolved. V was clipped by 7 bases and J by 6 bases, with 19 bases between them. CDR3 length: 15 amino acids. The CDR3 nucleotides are TGTGCCAGCACCCTGGGTGGTAGGCTTTTCAATGAGCAGTTCTTC. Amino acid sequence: CASTLGGRLFNEQFF.

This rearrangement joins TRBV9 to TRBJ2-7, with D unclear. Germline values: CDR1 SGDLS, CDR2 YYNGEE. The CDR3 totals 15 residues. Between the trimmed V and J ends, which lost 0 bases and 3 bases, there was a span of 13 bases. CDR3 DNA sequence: TGTGCCAGCAGCGTAGGGAGCCGCACGGGCTACGAGCAGTACTTC. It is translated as CASSVGSRTGYEQYF.

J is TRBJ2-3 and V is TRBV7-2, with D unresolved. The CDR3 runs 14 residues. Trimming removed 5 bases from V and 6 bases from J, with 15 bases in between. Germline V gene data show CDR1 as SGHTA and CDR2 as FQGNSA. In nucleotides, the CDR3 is TGTGCCAGCAGCATAAGGGCCCCGTGGGATACGCAGTATTTT. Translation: CASSIRAPWDTQYF.

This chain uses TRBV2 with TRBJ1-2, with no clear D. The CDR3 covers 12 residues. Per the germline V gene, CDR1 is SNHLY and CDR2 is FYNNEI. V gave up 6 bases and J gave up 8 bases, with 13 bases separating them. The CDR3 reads CASRFQEWGYTF. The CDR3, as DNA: TGTGCCAGCAGGTTTCAAGAATGGGGCTACACCTTC.

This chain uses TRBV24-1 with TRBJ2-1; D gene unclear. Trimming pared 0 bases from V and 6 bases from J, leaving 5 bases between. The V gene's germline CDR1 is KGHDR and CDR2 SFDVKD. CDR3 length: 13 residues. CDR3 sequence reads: CATSDLLSNEQFF. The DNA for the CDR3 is TGTGCCACCAGTGATTTGCTTTCCAATGAGCAGTTCTTC.

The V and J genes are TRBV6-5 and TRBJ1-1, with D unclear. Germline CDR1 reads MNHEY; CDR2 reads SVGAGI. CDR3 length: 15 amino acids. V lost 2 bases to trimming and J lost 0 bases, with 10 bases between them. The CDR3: CASSYVVKMNTEAFF. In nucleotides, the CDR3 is TGTGCCAGCAGTTACGTAGTGAAAATGAACACTGAAGCTTTCTTT.

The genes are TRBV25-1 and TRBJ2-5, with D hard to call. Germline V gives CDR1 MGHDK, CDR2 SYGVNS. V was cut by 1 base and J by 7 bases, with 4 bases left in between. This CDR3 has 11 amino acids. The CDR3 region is CASSELGTQYF. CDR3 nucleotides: TGTGCCAGCAGTGAATTAGGGACCCAGTACTTC.

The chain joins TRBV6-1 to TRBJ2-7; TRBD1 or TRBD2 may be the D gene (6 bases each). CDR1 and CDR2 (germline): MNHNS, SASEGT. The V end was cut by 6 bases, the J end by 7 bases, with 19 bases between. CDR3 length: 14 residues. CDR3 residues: CASSPGQQGGEQYF. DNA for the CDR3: TGTGCCAGCAGCCCCGGACAGCAAGGAGGGGAGCAGTACTTC.

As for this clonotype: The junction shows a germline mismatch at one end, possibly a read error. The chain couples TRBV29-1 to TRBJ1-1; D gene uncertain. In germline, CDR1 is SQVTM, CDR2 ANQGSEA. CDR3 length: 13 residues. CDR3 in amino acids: CSVEGPGNTEAFF. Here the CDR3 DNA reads TGCAGCGTCGAAGGCCCAGGGAACACTGAAGCTTTCTTT.

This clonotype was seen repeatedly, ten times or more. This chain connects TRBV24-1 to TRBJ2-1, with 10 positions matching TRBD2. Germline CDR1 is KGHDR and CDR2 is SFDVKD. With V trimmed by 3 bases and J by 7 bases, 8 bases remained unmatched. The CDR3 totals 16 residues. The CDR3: CATSDSKLAGMNEQFF. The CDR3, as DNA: TGTGCCACCAGTGATAGTAAACTAGCGGGAATGAATGAGCAGTTCTTC.

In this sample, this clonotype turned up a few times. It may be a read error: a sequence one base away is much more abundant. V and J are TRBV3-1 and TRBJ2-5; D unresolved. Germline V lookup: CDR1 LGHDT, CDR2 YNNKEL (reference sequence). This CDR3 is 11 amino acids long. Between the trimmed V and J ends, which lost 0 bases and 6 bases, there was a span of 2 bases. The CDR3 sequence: CASSQEKTQYF. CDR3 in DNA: TGTGCCAGCAGCCAAGAAAAGACCCAGTACTTC.